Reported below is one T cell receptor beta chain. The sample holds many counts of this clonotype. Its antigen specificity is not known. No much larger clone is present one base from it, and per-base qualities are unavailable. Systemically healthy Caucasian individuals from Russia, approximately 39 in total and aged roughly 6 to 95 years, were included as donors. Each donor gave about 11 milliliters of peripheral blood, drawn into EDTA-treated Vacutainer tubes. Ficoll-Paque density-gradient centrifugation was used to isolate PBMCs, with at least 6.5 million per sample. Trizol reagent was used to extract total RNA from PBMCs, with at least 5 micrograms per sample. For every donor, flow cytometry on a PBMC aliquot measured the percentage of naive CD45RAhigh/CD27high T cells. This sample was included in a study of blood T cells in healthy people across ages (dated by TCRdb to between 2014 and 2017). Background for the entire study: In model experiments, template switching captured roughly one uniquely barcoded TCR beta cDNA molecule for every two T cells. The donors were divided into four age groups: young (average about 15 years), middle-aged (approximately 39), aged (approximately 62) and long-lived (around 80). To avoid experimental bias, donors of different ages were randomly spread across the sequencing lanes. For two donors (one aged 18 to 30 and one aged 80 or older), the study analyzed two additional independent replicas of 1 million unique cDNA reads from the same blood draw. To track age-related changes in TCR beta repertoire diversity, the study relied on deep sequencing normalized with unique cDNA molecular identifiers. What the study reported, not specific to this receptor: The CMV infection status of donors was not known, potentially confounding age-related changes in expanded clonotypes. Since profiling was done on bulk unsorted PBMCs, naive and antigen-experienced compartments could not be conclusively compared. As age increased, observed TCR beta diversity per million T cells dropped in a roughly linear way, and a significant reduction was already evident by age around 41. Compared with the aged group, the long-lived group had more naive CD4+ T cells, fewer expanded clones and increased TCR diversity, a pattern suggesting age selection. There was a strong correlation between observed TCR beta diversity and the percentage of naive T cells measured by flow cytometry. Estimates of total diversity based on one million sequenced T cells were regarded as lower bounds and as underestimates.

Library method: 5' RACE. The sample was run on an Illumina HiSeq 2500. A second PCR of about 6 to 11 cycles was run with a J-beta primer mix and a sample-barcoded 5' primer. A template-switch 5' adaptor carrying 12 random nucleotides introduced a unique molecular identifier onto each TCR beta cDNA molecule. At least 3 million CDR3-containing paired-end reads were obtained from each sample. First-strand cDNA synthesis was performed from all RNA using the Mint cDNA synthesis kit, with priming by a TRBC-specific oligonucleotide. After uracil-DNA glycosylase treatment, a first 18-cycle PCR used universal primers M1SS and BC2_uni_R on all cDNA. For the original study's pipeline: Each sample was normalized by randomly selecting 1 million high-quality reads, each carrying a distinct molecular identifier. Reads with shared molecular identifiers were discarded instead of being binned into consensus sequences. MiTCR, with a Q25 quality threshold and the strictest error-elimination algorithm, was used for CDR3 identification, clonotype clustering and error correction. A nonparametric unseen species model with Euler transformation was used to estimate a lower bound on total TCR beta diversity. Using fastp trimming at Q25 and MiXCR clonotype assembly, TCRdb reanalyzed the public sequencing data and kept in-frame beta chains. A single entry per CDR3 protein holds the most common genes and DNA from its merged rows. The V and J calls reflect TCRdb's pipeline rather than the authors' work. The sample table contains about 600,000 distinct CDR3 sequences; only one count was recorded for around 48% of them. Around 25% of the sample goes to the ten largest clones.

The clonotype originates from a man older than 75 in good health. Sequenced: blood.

The nucleotide sequence reads TGCGCCAGCAGCCAAGAAAGGACTAGCGGGGTACTAACTTTGACCTACAATGAGCAGTTCTTC. It translates as CASSQERTSGVLTLTYNEQFF. The chain is made from TRBV4-3 and TRBJ2-1; 12 junctional bases match TRBD2. For CDR1 and CDR2, the germline V gene lists LGHNA and YSLEER. The CDR3 sequence holds 21 residues, the cysteine and phenylalanine included. The DNA shown is the 63-base CDR3, in frame from base 1. From V the trimming removes 0 bases and from J it removes 2 bases, while the gene matches leave 14 bases of the junction unaccounted for.